This TCR beta chain was captured in a study of identical twins. Unique molecular identifiers were present on cDNA, and template switching added a universal primer site. TCRdb independently ran MiXCR on the 5' RACE reads; one entry per CDR3 protein. The table shows nearly 900,000 distinct CDR3 sequences, with roughly an eighth occurring only once. Germline loops: CDR1 MNHEY, CDR2 SVGEGT. Trimming cost V 6 bases and J 4 bases; bases outside gene matches: 10. The CDR3 totals 16 residues. The study's findings and limits: Insertions were fewer in abundant cord blood beta clonotypes, whereas memory repertoires showed none of this pattern. Compared with unrelated sharing, twin-shared out-of-frame alpha sequences had more low-probability sequences. Findings came from cross-sectional statistics, without long-term follow-up of donors.

Notes on this clonotype: Antigen specificity is unknown.

These data were also filed under a second study, of yellow fever vaccine responses in identical twins.

Material for sequencing was PBMCs. The source of this sequence is a woman aged 18-29 years in good health. The chain is built from TRBV6-2 or TRBV6-3 and TRBJ2-5, with 11 bases lining up with TRBD1. The CDR3 DNA reads TGTGCCAGCAGAGGACAGGGGGCGCTGGGAAGAGAGACCCAGTACTTC. It codes for CASRGQGALGRETQYF.